The clone carrying this T cell receptor (beta chain) was counted ten times or more. This sample stems from a study of blood T cell repertoires in COVID-19. Participants had their cohort set by participant-reported clinical history. This CDR3 spans 15 amino acids. V lost 4 bases, J lost 0 bases, and 6 bases stayed unmatched. Germline V gene sequence: CDR1 MNHEY, CDR2 SVGAGI. Original methodology: How many nucleated cells were present was estimated from reference gene primer amplification. Repertoires were generated with immunoSEQ multiplex PCR, while TCRdb's copy carries only in-frame clones and drops some. The DNA gave D and trimming, while V, J and clone size come from that table. The sample records approximately 300,000 clones, nearly 90% being singletons.

The rearrangement links TRBV6-5 to TRBJ2-7, with 7 bases that match TRBD2. The receptor comes from a woman aged 30 to 39 who had recovered from COVID-19. Material for sequencing was PBMCs or T cells enriched from blood (not recorded which). The CDR3 protein is CASSSEAGPSYEQYF. The DNA for the CDR3 is TGTGCCAGCAGTTCTGAAGCGGGACCCTCCTACGAGCAGTACTTC.